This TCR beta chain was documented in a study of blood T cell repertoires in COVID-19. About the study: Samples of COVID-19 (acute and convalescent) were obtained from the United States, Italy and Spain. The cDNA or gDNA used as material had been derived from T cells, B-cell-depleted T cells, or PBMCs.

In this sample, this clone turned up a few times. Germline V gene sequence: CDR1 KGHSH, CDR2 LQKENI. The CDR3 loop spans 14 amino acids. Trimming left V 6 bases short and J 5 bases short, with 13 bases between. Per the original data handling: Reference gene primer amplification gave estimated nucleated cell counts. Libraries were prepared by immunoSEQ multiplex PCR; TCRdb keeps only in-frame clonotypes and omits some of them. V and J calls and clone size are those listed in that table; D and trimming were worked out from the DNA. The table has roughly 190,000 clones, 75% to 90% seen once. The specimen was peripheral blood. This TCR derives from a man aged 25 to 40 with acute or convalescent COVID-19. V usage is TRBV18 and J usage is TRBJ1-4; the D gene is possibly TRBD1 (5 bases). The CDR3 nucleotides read TGTGCCAGCTCCGACGGGGGACGGAATGAAAAACTGTTTTTT. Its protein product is CASSDGGRNEKLFF. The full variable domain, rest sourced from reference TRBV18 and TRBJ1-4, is NAGVMQNPRHLVRRRGQEARLRCSPMKGHSHVYWYRQLPEEGLKFMVYLQKENIIDESGMPKERFSAEFPKEGPSILRIQQVVRGDSAAYFCASSDGGRNEKLFFGSGTQLSVL.